A single sample gave rise to the 27 T cell receptor beta chains below, sequenced in a study of shared clonotypes between healthy human individuals. Sequenced by immunoSEQ multiplex PCR; TCRdb stores in-frame clones only, minus some. The sample has roughly 2.2 million clones, 85% to 95% seen once. Material for sequencing was naive CD4+ T cells from PBMCs. As to subset: CD45RA+ positively selected. The receptors shown here come from a man younger than 35 in good health. Some clones in this sample may be carry-over from other donors' samples.

This chain uses TRBV5-1 with TRBJ2-1, with a weak D call TRBD1 (5 bases). This CDR3 contains 16 residues. The V and J ends lost 1 base and 3 bases respectively, with 14 bases between them. Germline V gene data show CDR1 as SGHRS and CDR2 as YFSETQ. The CDR3 bases are TGCGCCAGCAGCTTGCAGGGCTCGACGAACTACAATGAGCAGTTCTTC. Translating gives CASSLQGSTNYNEQFF. The full variable domain, in which reference TRBV5-1 and TRBJ2-1 provide the parts outside the CDR3, is KAGVTQTPRYLIKTRGQQVTLSCSPISGHRSVSWYQQTPGQGLQFLFEYFSETQRNKGNFPGRFSGRQFSNSRSEMNVSTLELGDSALYLCASSLQGSTNYNEQFFGPGTRLTVL.

The gene calls are TRBV5-4 and TRBJ2-3; TRBD2 agrees at 9 bases. Germline V gene data show CDR1 as SGHNT and CDR2 as YYREEE (reference sequence). The ends lost 4 bases at V and 4 bases at J; junction bases unmatched: 13. CDR3 length: 17 residues. CDR3 residues: CASSIPIPAGGADTQYF. The CDR3 coding sequence is TGTGCCAGCAGCATTCCCATACCAGCGGGAGGCGCAGATACGCAGTATTTT.

J is TRBJ1-1 and V is TRBV27; D possibly corresponds to TRBD1 (5 bases). Trimming cost V 3 bases and J 1 base, with 18 bases left between them. The CDR3 runs to 17 residues. In germline, CDR1 is MNHEY, CDR2 SMNVEV (reference sequence). CDR3 nucleotides: TGTGCCAGCAGTTTCCGAGGGGCGTTAGGAAAGAACACTGAAGCTTTCTTT. Its protein is CASSFRGALGKNTEAFF.

The chain couples TRBV14 to TRBJ2-3, with D hard to call. Trimming cost V 3 bases and J 0 bases, with 10 bases left between them. The CDR3 runs 15 residues. Germline V gives CDR1 SGHDN, CDR2 FVKESK. The CDR3 nucleotides read TGTGCCAGCAGCCAGGGTTCAGAGAGCACAGATACGCAGTATTTT. Translated, it gives CASSQGSESTDTQYF.

The chain uses TRBV10-1 and TRBJ2-3, with a possible D match to TRBD2 (6 bases). The CDR3 totals 13 residues. The germline CDR1 and CDR2 sequences are WNHNN and SYGVQD (reference sequence). Trimming took 3 bases from V and 6 from J, leaving 10 bases between them. The CDR3 loop reads CASSDGGQDTQYF. The CDR3 DNA follows: TGCGCCAGCAGTGACGGAGGGCAGGATACGCAGTATTTT.

This chain joins TRBV2 and TRBJ1-1; TRBD1 agrees at 7 bases. Germline V gives CDR1 SNHLY, CDR2 FYNNEI. V trimming: 7 bases; J trimming: 1 base; junction bases outside the gene matches: 9. This CDR3 contains 15 residues. The CDR3 protein is CASMEEGAGNTEAFF. Here the CDR3 DNA reads TGTGCCAGCATGGAAGAGGGGGCGGGGAACACTGAAGCTTTCTTT.

The chain couples TRBV25-1 to TRBJ1-2; D call uncertain. Germline-derived CDR1 and CDR2 are MGHDK and SYGVNS. The CDR3 covers 12 residues. V lost 1 base, J lost 9 bases, and 9 bases lay in between. The CDR3 DNA sequence: TGTGCCAGCAGTGAATCTGGGTGGAGCTACACCTTC. This sequence encodes CASSESGWSYTF.

The chain uses TRBV5-1 and TRBJ2-1; tentative D call: TRBD1 (5 bases). V was pared by 3 bases and J by 9 bases, with 13 bases between. Per the germline V gene, CDR1 is SGHRS and CDR2 is YFSETQ. The CDR3 spans 13 residues. This CDR3 reads CASSSQGVSEQFF. The CDR3 DNA sequence: TGCGCCAGCAGCTCTCAGGGTGTCAGTGAGCAGTTCTTC.

The chain recombines TRBV6-6 with TRBJ2-2; the D gene could be TRBD1 or TRBD2 (6 bases each). The CDR3 loop spans 16 amino acids. Trimming shortened V by 2 bases and J by 4 bases, and 14 bases separated the two germline ends. The germline V gene encodes CDR1 MNHNY and CDR2 SVGAGI (reference sequence). The CDR3 region has the DNA TGTGCCAGCAGTTACCTTCGGGGGCTTAGCACCGGGGAGCTGTTTTTT. Encoded protein: CASSYLRGLSTGELFF.

The genes are TRBV11-2 and TRBJ1-3; D not certain. The CDR3 is 14 amino acids. Trimming left V 3 bases short and J 2 bases short, with 8 bases between. Germline values: CDR1 SGHAT, CDR2 FQNNGV. CDR3 region: CASSFGSTGNTIYF. CDR3 in DNA: TGTGCCAGCAGCTTTGGAAGTACTGGAAACACCATATATTTT.

This clone occurred once. This chain joins TRBV11-2 and TRBJ2-1; D unclear. V lost 1 base, J lost 10 bases, and 11 bases lay in between. Germline V gives CDR1 SGHAT, CDR2 FQNNGV. The CDR3 is made up of 13 amino acids. This chain's CDR3 is CASSLGQAWEQFF. CDR3 DNA: TGTGCCAGCAGCTTAGGCCAAGCTTGGGAGCAGTTCTTC.

Points on this clone: One end of the junction varies from germline; a read error may be responsible. The genes are TRBV20-1 and TRBJ2-7; D uncertain. The CDR3 length is 11 residues. Germline CDR1 is DFQATT and CDR2 is SNEGSKA (reference sequence). CDR3 in DNA: TGCAGTGTCCTCGACTTGGACGAGCGGTACTTC. Translation gives CSVLDLDERYF.

This chain uses TRBV10-1 with TRBJ2-3, with TRBD2 identical over 14 bases. The length of the CDR3 is 15 residues. CDR1 is WNHNN, CDR2 SYGVQD, per germline (reference sequence). V gave up 5 bases and J gave up 5 bases; unmatched junction bases: 3. This CDR3 is CASSRGLAGGDTQYF. The CDR3 DNA follows: TGCGCCAGCAGTAGAGGACTAGCGGGAGGAGATACGCAGTATTTT.

This sequence joins TRBV5-4 and TRBJ1-1, with 7 nucleotides matching TRBD1. V gave up 4 bases and J gave up 5 bases; unmatched junction bases: 11. CDR3 length: 15 amino acids. The germline gives CDR1 SGHNT, CDR2 YYREEE (reference sequence). In DNA form, the CDR3 reads TGTGCCAGCAGCCTTAAGACAGGGCATGGAACTGAAGCTTTCTTT. Translation: CASSLKTGHGTEAFF. Combining the CDR3 with reference TRBV5-4 and TRBJ1-1 gives the whole variable domain ETGVTQSPTHLIKTRGQQVTLRCSSQSGHNTVSWYQQALGQGPQFIFQYYREEENGRGNFPPRFSGLQFPNYSSELNVNALELDDSALYLCASSLKTGHGTEAFFGQGTRLTVV.

Points on this clone: The sample carries other DNA sequences with the same CDR3. This chain links TRBV7-3 with TRBJ2-7, with TRBD1 identical over 11 bases. J was trimmed by 0 bases and V by 2 bases; bases with no gene match: 0. Germline V gene sequence: CDR1 SGHTA, CDR2 FQGTGA. This CDR3 spans 15 amino acids. CDR3 DNA: TGTGCCAGCAGCTTAGGGACAGGGGGCTCCTACGAGCAGTACTTC. As protein: CASSLGTGGSYEQYF.

The chain carries TRBV7-9 and TRBJ1-4; D is ambiguous. Trimming took off 0 bases at V and 7 bases at J, with 3 bases between the two ends. This CDR3 is 12 amino acids long. Germline lookup yields CDR1 SEHNR and CDR2 FQNEAQ (reference sequence). The CDR3 loop reads CASSLALEKLFF. The CDR3 DNA sequence: TGTGCCAGCAGCTTAGCGCTTGAAAAACTGTTTTTT. Looking up the rest from reference TRBV7-9 and TRBJ1-4 gives the full variable domain: DTGVSQNPRHKITKRGQNVTFRCDPISEHNRLYWYRQTLGQGPEFLTYFQNEAQLEKSRLLSDRFSAERPKGSFSTLEIQRTEQGDSAMYLCASSLALEKLFFGSGTQLSVL.

This chain connects TRBV18 to TRBJ1-3, with TRBD1 as a possible D gene (6 bases). The V gene's germline CDR1 is KGHSH and CDR2 LQKENI. The CDR3 consists of 16 residues. V was shortened by 2 bases and J by 0 bases, with 11 bases between the two germline ends. CDR3 DNA: TGTGCCAGCTCACCATATCGGGGGCGCTCTGGAAACACCATATATTTT. Translation gives CASSPYRGRSGNTIYF. The variable domain in full, completed from reference TRBV18 and TRBJ1-3, reads NAGVMQNPRHLVRRRGQEARLRCSPMKGHSHVYWYRQLPEEGLKFMVYLQKENIIDESGMPKERFSAEFPKEGPSILRIQQVVRGDSAAYFCASSPYRGRSGNTIYFGEGSWLTVV.

The J gene is TRBJ2-5, the V gene TRBV14; TRBD2 agrees at 7 bases. Germline V lookup: CDR1 SGHDN, CDR2 FVKESK. The CDR3 totals 16 residues. Trimming removed 4 bases from V and 1 base from J; junction bases left unmatched: 9. CDR3 nucleotides: TGTGCCAGCAGCCCTTCCCATTCGGGAGGCCAAGAGACCCAGTACTTC. Protein: CASSPSHSGGQETQYF. Full variable domain (outside the CDR3, taken from reference TRBV14 and TRBJ2-5): EAGVTQFPSHSVIEKGQTVTLRCDPISGHDNLYWYRRVMGKEIKFLLHFVKESKQDESGMPNNRFLAERTGGTYSTLKVQPAELEDSGVYFCASSPSHSGGQETQYFGPGTRLLVL.

This clone was seen only once. The chain has TRBV6-1 and TRBJ1-2, with D unresolved. V was cut by 6 bases and J by 3 bases, with 11 bases left in between. This CDR3 is built from 13 residues. Germline V gives CDR1 MNHNS, CDR2 SASEGT. CDR3 in DNA: TGTGCCAGCAGGGTTGTCGTGGACTATGGCTACACCTTC. Protein product: CASRVVVDYGYTF.

The chain links TRBV28 to TRBJ1-2; 8 bases are a match to TRBD1. Trimming took 4 bases from V and 3 from J; bases not matched to a gene: 7. Germline CDR1 and CDR2: MDHEN and SYDVKM. This CDR3 is 15 amino acids long. In nucleotides, the CDR3 is TGTGCCAGCAGTTCAGGACAGGGTAGGGACTATGGCTACACCTTC. Its protein product is CASSSGQGRDYGYTF.

The chain recombines TRBV5-1 with TRBJ2-1; TRBD1 agrees at 10 bases. The CDR3 contains 13 residues. V lost 5 bases and J lost 8; bases outside the gene matches: 4. Germline V gene data show CDR1 as SGHRS and CDR2 as YFSETQ. In DNA, the CDR3 is TGCGCCAGCAGGCCCGGGACAGGGGATGAGCAGTTCTTC. Its protein is CASRPGTGDEQFF.

The chain uses TRBV5-4 and TRBJ2-2, with a tentative D call TRBD1 (7 bases). This CDR3 region has 14 residues. Germline values: CDR1 SGHNT, CDR2 YYREEE (reference sequence). Between the trimmed V and J ends, which lost 5 bases and 7 bases, there was a span of 15 bases. CDR3 in amino acids: CASRPQGEVGELFF. The CDR3 DNA sequence: TGTGCCAGCAGGCCGCAGGGGGAGGTCGGGGAGCTGTTTTTT.

This clone was observed a few times. Germline is not matched at one junction end, which may reflect a read error. The chain joins TRBV6-5 to TRBJ1-3; D is unclear. The CDR3 is 10 amino acids. Germline V gene lookup returns CDR1 MNHEY and CDR2 SVGAGI. The CDR3 nucleotides are TGTGCCAGCAGTGGAGACACCATATATTTT. It encodes CASSGDTIYF.

This chain links TRBV27 with TRBJ2-5, with a possible D match to TRBD2 (7 bases). CDR1 and CDR2 (germline): MNHEY, SMNVEV (reference sequence). This CDR3 contains 16 residues. Trimming pared 0 bases from V and 5 bases from J, leaving 16 bases between. The CDR3 DNA reads TGTGCCAGCAGTTTATCGAGAGGGGGGGCAAGTGAGACCCAGTACTTC. This sequence encodes CASSLSRGGASETQYF.

The rearrangement links TRBV6-1 to TRBJ2-7; 8 nucleotides line up with TRBD1. CDR1 is MNHNS, CDR2 SASEGT, per germline. With V trimmed by 6 bases and J by 2 bases, 3 bases remained unmatched. The CDR3 is 13 residues long. CDR3 loop: CASRWDRPYEQYF. CDR3 DNA: TGTGCCAGCAGATGGGACAGGCCCTACGAGCAGTACTTC.

The chain recombines TRBV30 with TRBJ1-6, with a tentative D call TRBD1 (5 bases). Germline V lookup: CDR1 GTSNPN, CDR2 SVGIG (reference sequence). V lost 0 bases, J lost 13 bases, and 16 bases lay in between. The CDR3 spans 14 residues. The CDR3 here is CAWSVPGPRLPLHF. CDR3 nucleotides: TGTGCCTGGAGTGTACCGGGGCCTCGGTTGCCCCTCCACTTT.

This chain joins TRBV5-1 and TRBJ2-2, with TRBD2 as a possible D gene (6 bases). The germline CDR1 and CDR2 sequences are SGHRS and YFSETQ. This CDR3 has 14 residues. The V end was cut by 5 bases, the J end by 0 bases, with 8 bases between. The CDR3 region is CASRLAANTGELFF. In nucleotides, the CDR3 is TGCGCCAGCAGATTAGCGGCGAACACCGGGGAGCTGTTTTTT.